This is a list of T cell receptor beta chains from one sample in a study of cytomegalovirus exposure and HLA in healthy donors. Here immunoSEQ multiplex PCR was the method, and the copy in TCRdb shows in-frame clones only, minus some. This sample has around 210,000 clones; 65% to 80% occur once, and the top ten carry about 1.7%. The material sequenced was PBMCs. The receptors shown here come from a man aged 50 to 60 in good health and CMV-seronegative. Each CDR3 is given with its conserved first and last residue. D genes are given only for firm matches. Size tells how often a clone was seen (once, few, many) or the class of an expanded clone, and some rows leave it out.

j_call	clone_size	v_call	d_call	cdr3_aa	cdr3_nt
TRBJ1-1	-	TRBV5-1	-	CASTSAGVNTEAFF	TGCGCCAGCACGTCGGCGGGAGTAAACACTGAAGCTTTCTTT
TRBJ2-7	-	TRBV28	-	CASRRARYEQYF	TGTGCCAGCAGGAGGGCGAGATACGAGCAGTACTTC
TRBJ1-1	few	TRBV6-1	-	CASGKAGYGNTEAFF	TGTGCCAGCGGAAAAGCAGGCTACGGGAACACTGAAGCTTTCTTT
TRBJ2-1	once	TRBV10-3	-	CAISEEGYNEQFF	TGTGCCATCAGTGAGGAGGGATACAATGAGCAGTTCTTC
TRBJ1-5	-	TRBV28	-	CASSFVRGGLISNQPQHF	TGTGCCAGCAGTTTTGTAAGGGGTGGGCTTATTAGCAATCAGCCCCAGCATTTT
TRBJ1-5	few	TRBV30	-	CAWSVQGSNQPQHF	TGTGCCTGGAGTGTTCAGGGAAGCAATCAGCCCCAGCATTTT
TRBJ2-7	-	TRBV27	TRBD2	CASSFGGSSYEQYF	TGTGCCAGCAGTTTTGGCGGGAGCTCCTACGAGCAGTACTTC
TRBJ1-1	-	TRBV14	-	CASSRIAYTEAFF	TGTGCCAGCAGCCGGATAGCCTATACTGAAGCTTTCTTT
TRBJ1-2	-	TRBV29-1	-	CSVFQYGYTF	TGCAGCGTTTTTCAGTATGGCTACACCTTC
TRBJ2-7	-	TRBV11-2	TRBD2	CASSPGGVQYF	TGTGCCAGCAGCCCCGGGGGGGTACAGTACTTC
TRBJ1-2	-	TRBV28	-	CASSSTTDGYTF	TGTGCCAGCAGTTCTACGACTGATGGCTACACCTTC
TRBJ1-1	-	TRBV5-5	-	CASIPDSLNTEAFF	TGTGCCAGCATCCCGGACAGTTTAAACACTGAAGCTTTCTTT
TRBJ2-7	-	TRBV28	-	CASRSLNPSSYEQYF	TGTGCCAGCAGATCCTTGAACCCGAGCTCCTACGAGCAGTACTTC
TRBJ2-2	-	TRBV7-9	TRBD2	CASSPGTSGRNTGELFF	TGTGCCAGCAGCCCAGGGACTAGCGGGAGAAACACCGGGGAGCTGTTTTTT
TRBJ1-1	-	TRBV27	-	CASKAGMNTEAFF	TGTGCCAGCAAAGCAGGAATGAACACTGAAGCTTTCTTT
TRBJ2-7	-	TRBV5-1	TRBD1	CASSFGTAPTYEQYF	TGCGCCAGCAGCTTCGGGACAGCGCCTACCTACGAGCAGTACTTC
TRBJ2-6	-	TRBV28	-	CASSSWVTGRGANVLTF	TGTGCCAGCAGTTCTTGGGTAACAGGGCGTGGGGCCAACGTCCTGACTTTC
TRBJ1-5	-	TRBV19	TRBD1	CASSERQGTGNQPQHF	TGTGCCAGTAGTGAACGACAGGGTACAGGGAATCAGCCCCAGCATTTT
TRBJ2-3	-	TRBV28	TRBD2	CASTGGTKLTDTQYF	TGTGCCAGCACGGGGGGGACCAAGCTCACAGATACGCAGTATTTT
TRBJ2-5	-	TRBV11-2	TRBD1	CASSLGQGRETQYF	TGTGCCAGCAGCTTAGGACAGGGAAGGGAGACCCAGTACTTC
TRBJ1-4	-	TRBV28	-	CASSSGVAGYTNEKLFF	TGTGCCAGCAGCAGTGGCGTCGCAGGATACACTAATGAAAAACTGTTTTTT
TRBJ1-1	-	TRBV2	-	CASFPGDLNTEAFF	TGTGCCAGCTTTCCAGGGGACCTGAACACTGAAGCTTTCTTT
TRBJ2-7	few	TRBV27	-	CASSSFPSYEQYF	TGTGCCAGCAGTTCATTTCCCTCCTACGAGCAGTACTTC
TRBJ2-1	-	TRBV29-1	-	CSGAGTVYNEQFF	TGCAGCGGGGCGGGGACAGTCTACAATGAGCAGTTCTTC
TRBJ2-5	-	TRBV7-3	TRBD2	CASSLTGRGGQETQYF	TGTGCCAGCAGCTTAACCGGTAGGGGAGGGCAAGAGACCCAGTACTTC
TRBJ2-7	-	TRBV7-9	TRBD1	CASSRDRGYEQYF	TGTGCCAGCAGCCGTGACAGGGGCTACGAGCAGTACTTC
TRBJ2-5	-	TRBV11-2	TRBD2	CASSPRRAGDGTQYF	TGTGCCAGCAGCCCCCGGAGAGCGGGAGATGGGACCCAGTACTTC
TRBJ1-3	-	TRBV7-9	TRBD1	CASSPRLTGGTGNTIYF	TGTGCCAGCAGCCCACGGCTGACAGGGGGAACTGGAAACACCATATATTTT
TRBJ1-6	few	TRBV2	-	CASRDPGQGYNSPLHF	TGTGCCAGCAGAGACCCAGGCCAGGGATATAATTCACCCCTCCACTTT
TRBJ2-5	-	TRBV6-1	TRBD2	CGGGYQETQYF	TGCGGGGGGGGGTACCAAGAGACCCAGTACTTC
TRBJ1-1	once	TRBV6-5	TRBD1	CASSLSGTANTEAFF	TGTGCCAGCAGTTTATCGGGGACAGCGAACACTGAAGCTTTCTTT
TRBJ2-2	few	TRBV7-8	-	CASSLAQSSAGELFF	TGTGCCAGCAGCTTAGCGCAAAGTAGCGCCGGGGAGCTGTTTTTT
TRBJ1-2	few	TRBV5-1	-	CASSLTGREYGYTF	TGCGCCAGCAGCTTGACAGGGCGGGAGTATGGCTACACCTTC
TRBJ2-7	-	TRBV28	-	CASTYLGTGSYEQYF	TGTGCCAGCACCTATCTTGGGACTGGCTCCTACGAGCAGTACTTC
TRBJ2-5	few	TRBV28	TRBD1	CASRGQGSQTQYF	TGTGCCAGCAGAGGACAGGGCTCGCAGACCCAGTACTTC
TRBJ1-1	-	TRBV19	-	CASTARNTEAFF	TGTGCCAGTACTGCGAGGAACACTGAAGCTTTCTTT
TRBJ2-1	once	TRBV1	-	CTSSQEHLDEQFF	TGCACCAGCAGCCAAGAGCATCTAGATGAGCAGTTCTTC
TRBJ2-2	few	TRBV7-6	TRBD2	CASSSSGLVNTGELFF	TGTGCCAGCAGCTCCTCCGGACTAGTGAACACCGGGGAGCTGTTTTTT
TRBJ2-4	once	TRBV11-2	TRBD2	CASSLDILSSGTLAKNIQYF	TGTGCCAGCAGCTTAGATATTTTGTCTAGCGGGACCCTAGCCAAAAACATTCAGTACTTC
TRBJ2-2	-	TRBV30	TRBD1	CAWSRGTGHTGELFF	TGTGCCTGGAGTAGAGGGACAGGGCACACCGGGGAGCTGTTTTTT
TRBJ2-7	-	TRBV7-8	TRBD2	CASSDRLAGGGHEQYF	TGTGCCAGCAGCGACCGACTAGCGGGAGGTGGCCACGAGCAGTACTTC
TRBJ2-1	-	TRBV27	TRBD1	CASIPQGQGWNNEQFF	TGTGCCAGCATCCCGCAGGGACAGGGGTGGAACAATGAGCAGTTCTTC
TRBJ2-7	-	TRBV27	TRBD2	CASSLSGLAGSLKYF	TGTGCCAGCAGTTTATCCGGCCTAGCGGGGTCTTTGAAGTACTTC
TRBJ2-7	-	TRBV4-1	-	CASSQEGSSYEQYF	TGCGCCAGCAGCCAAGAGGGCAGCTCCTACGAGCAGTACTTC
TRBJ2-3	once	TRBV5-5	TRBD2	CASSLEAGGGITQYF	TGTGCCAGCAGCTTGGAAGCGGGAGGGGGCATTACGCAGTATTTT
TRBJ2-2	-	TRBV5-1	TRBD1	CASSQKTGGTGELFF	TGCGCCAGCAGCCAAAAGACAGGGGGAACCGGGGAGCTGTTTTTT
TRBJ1-4	-	TRBV2	-	CASSEGLGGAGAEKLFF	TGTGCCAGCAGTGAAGGGCTCGGAGGCGCGGGGGCTGAAAAACTGTTTTTT
TRBJ1-1	-	TRBV27	-	CASSLSPLNTEAFF	TGTGCCAGCAGTTTAAGCCCCCTGAACACTGAAGCTTTCTTT
TRBJ1-4	-	TRBV5-8	-	CASSFTLRPNEKLFF	TGTGCCAGCAGCTTTACCCTCAGGCCGAATGAAAAACTGTTTTTT